The text below deals with one T cell receptor beta chain. No cognate antigen has been identified for it. No per-base quality is available; no much larger clone lies one base away. The record originates from a study of response to subunit inactivated influenza vaccine (dated by TCRdb to the late 2010s). Concerning the study at large: Deep quantitative T cell receptor repertoire profiling was used in the study to track responses to a trivalent subunit inactivated influenza vaccine.

To prepare the library, RT-PCR was applied. Sequencing was performed on an Illumina HiSeq 2500. The public sequencing data were trimmed at Q25 with fastp and processed into clonotypes with MiXCR by TCRdb, which kept only in-frame beta chains. Rows are unified per CDR3 protein, each entry keeping the most common DNA and genes. The sample table shows over 800,000 distinct CDR3 sequences, and 21% are seen once. The top ten clones comprise roughly 10% of the sample. The V end loses 3 bases and the J end loses 4 bases, and a stretch of 17 bases separates them. As encoded in the germline V gene, CDR1 is SGDLS while CDR2 is YYNGEE. The CDR3 runs 16 amino acids, cysteine and phenylalanine included. Just the 48-base CDR3 DNA is kept, in frame starting at base 1. The paper as a whole reports these results and caveats: According to the authors, only a limited number of new T cells may be recruited by each seasonal influenza vaccination.

The receptor chain draws on TRBV9 and TRBJ2-1, and perhaps TRBD1 as D gene, on 6 matching bases. The sequence was obtained from a man in his fifties or sixties who received an inactivated influenza vaccine. Donor details come from another sample of the same person, matched by shared clones. The input for sequencing was PBMCs from blood, taken about 5 days after vaccination. The nucleotide sequence reads TGTGCCAGCAGCGCCTTCGGACAGTCACTATACAATGAGCAGTTCTTC. This sequence encodes CASSAFGQSLYNEQFF.